Listed below are T cell receptor beta chains from one sample, sequenced in a study of shared clonotypes between healthy human individuals. Sequencing used immunoSEQ multiplex PCR; TCRdb keeps in-frame clones, though not all of them. The table lists 300,000 or so clones, less than 85% of them singletons. The sample comprised memory CD4+ T cells sorted from blood. The origin of the receptors is a man aged 25 to 40 in good health. Both conserved end residues are part of each CDR3. Fields, in order: V gene, J gene, D gene, clone size, CDR3 DNA, CDR3 protein. A D gene is named only where the DNA matches it firmly. Expanded clones get a size class; other rows say once, few or many, or leave the size out.

TRBV7-2	TRBJ2-1	TRBD2	-	TGTGCCAGCACCACCCTTGGACTAGCGGACCCCTACAATGAGCAGTTCTTC	CASTTLGLADPYNEQFF
TRBV9	TRBJ2-7	TRBD2	once	TGTGCCAGCAGCTTGGGACTAGCGGGAGGGCCTGCTAACGAGCAGTACTTC	CASSLGLAGGPANEQYF
TRBV7-2	TRBJ2-3	-	-	TGTGCCAGCAGCTCTTCAGAATATACGCAGTATTTT	CASSSSEYTQYF
TRBV28	TRBJ1-4	-	-	TGTGCCAGCAGTGGCCCCACCCTCAGGGCCTCAACTAATGAAAAACTGTTTTTT	CASSGPTLRASTNEKLFF
TRBV12-5	TRBJ2-2	-	-	TGTGCTAGTGGTCCCGATAGGACAGTGAACACCGGGGAGCTGTTTTTT	CASGPDRTVNTGELFF
TRBV6-5	TRBJ2-7	TRBD2	-	TGTGCCAGCAGTCGACTAGCGGGAGGGTACTACGAGCAGTACTTC	CASSRLAGGYYEQYF
TRBV18	TRBJ1-4	-	-	TGTGCCAGCTCCCGACGGTTTAATGAAAAACTGTTTTTT	CASSRRFNEKLFF
TRBV27	TRBJ1-1	TRBD1	once	TGTGCCAGCTACAGGGGGACAGGCTTTCAAAACACTGAAGCTTTCTTT	CASYRGTGFQNTEAFF
TRBV6-5	TRBJ2-1	-	-	TGTGCCAGCAGGCGAACAGGACAGAAGAACAATGAGCAGTTCTTC	CASRRTGQKNNEQFF
TRBV18	TRBJ1-1	-	-	TGTGCCAGCTCCCCCAGGGTTGGGGTCCGGAACACTGAAGCTTTCTTT	CASSPRVGVRNTEAFF
TRBV5-1	TRBJ2-1	TRBD2	-	TGCGCCAGCAGCTTGGGGCTAGCGGGAGACTTCCACCCCTACAATGAGCAGTTCTTC	CASSLGLAGDFHPYNEQFF
TRBV2	TRBJ2-5	-	once	TGTGCCAGCAGTGCAGACTGGGTCCAAGAGACCCAGTACTTC	CASSADWVQETQYF
TRBV12-5	TRBJ2-3	TRBD2	-	TGTGCTAGTGGGGCTAGCGGGGGGACAGATACGCAGTATTTT	CASGASGGTDTQYF
TRBV15	TRBJ1-2	-	-	TGTGCCACCAGCAGACCTGGGACTGGGAAAGGCGGCTACACCTTC	CATSRPGTGKGGYTF
TRBV27	TRBJ2-1	TRBD2	-	TGTGCCAGCAGTTTATTGGCGGGAGGTCTGGGGAATGCGTACAATGAGCAGTTCTTC	CASSLLAGGLGNAYNEQFF